This T cell receptor beta chain appears in the sequencing data of a study of blood T cell repertoires in COVID-19. Study-level background: Sites in the United States, Italy and Spain provided acute and convalescent COVID-19 samples. PBMCs, B-cell-depleted T cells, or T cells provided the cDNA or gDNA that made up the material.

CDR3 length: 16 amino acids. The trim removed 5 bases at V and 0 bases at J, leaving 7 bases unmatched. Germline lookup yields CDR1 SGHRS and CDR2 YFSETQ. Original methodology: Estimated nucleated cell counts came from reference gene primer amplification. Assay: immunoSEQ multiplex PCR; the TCRdb copy retains only in-frame clones and omits some. For V, J and clone size, that table is used; D and trimming come from the DNA. This table holds a few hundred thousand clones, roughly 88% found once. V gene TRBV5-1 combines with J gene TRBJ1-3, with 8 bases identical to TRBD1. Sample: peripheral blood. The sequence was obtained from a woman aged 40 to 50 who had recovered from COVID-19. CDR3 protein: CASSPGTGHSGNTIYF. In DNA, the CDR3 is TGCGCCAGCAGTCCCGGGACAGGCCACTCTGGAAACACCATATATTTT.